The present T cell receptor (beta chain) was sequenced within a study of T-cell memory formation after mild COVID-19. Study details: TCR clusters mostly belonged to single donors.

Germline assignment: CDR1 SEHNR and CDR2 FQNEAQ (reference sequence). This CDR3 has 14 amino acids. V was cut by 6 bases and J by 4 bases, with 15 bases left in between. TCRdb independently ran MiXCR on the 5' RACE reads; one entry per CDR3 protein. The data show around 310,000 distinct CDR3 sequences, about 15% seen once. This clonotype was seen a handful of times. The V and J genes are TRBV7-9 and TRBJ1-2; D unclear. Input material: PBMCs or a T cell subset sorted from them (not recorded which). The sequence was collected from a young man who had mild COVID-19 (a few samples of this study predate the infection). Cell type and time point are not known. The CDR3 DNA reads TGTGCCAGCAGTCCTCCCGGGAAAGCCTATGGCTACACCTTC. It codes for CASSPPGKAYGYTF.